The 23 T cell receptor beta chains below all came from one sample that was sequenced in a study of T cells expressing NK-cell markers. Following a re-call of the 5' RACE reads, TCRdb has one entry per CDR3 protein and lacks DNA. This listing includes approximately 150,000 distinct CDR3 sequences. Sequenced material: blood T cells: a sorted CD56 or NKG2C T cell subset, CD4+ or CD8+ T cells, or bulk PBMC T cells (not recorded which). Receptor source: a young man in good health.

This chain links TRBV12-3 or TRBV12-4 with TRBJ1-6. The CDR3 is 12 amino acids. The CDR3 loop reads CASSFLYSPLHF.

This rearrangement joins TRBV29-1 to TRBJ2-4. The CDR3 spans 16 residues. Germline V gene data show CDR1 as SQVTM and CDR2 as ANQGSEA. CDR3 amino acids: CSVERIDVGAQNIQYF.

The genes are TRBV10-2 and TRBJ2-3; no DNA is available, so the TRBD1 call from TCRdb remains unchecked. Germline-derived CDR1 and CDR2 are WSHSY and SAAADI. The CDR3 spans 16 residues. CDR3: CASSEPTLGTWDTQYF.

The V gene is TRBV28, the J gene TRBJ1-5; TCRdb outputs TRBD1, but without DNA this stays unchecked. Germline loops: CDR1 MDHEN, CDR2 SYDVKM. This CDR3 is built from 14 residues. The CDR3 is CASSFVRGSQPQHF.

The chain is built from TRBV18 and TRBJ2-1. Germline CDR1 reads KGHSH; CDR2 reads LQKENI. The CDR3 extends over 12 amino acids. CDR3: CASSPDGPEQFF. The full variable domain, with the rest looked up from reference TRBV18 and TRBJ2-1, is NAGVMQNPRHLVRRRGQEARLRCSPMKGHSHVYWYRQLPEEGLKFMVYLQKENIIDESGMPKERFSAEFPKEGPSILRIQQVVRGDSAAYFCASSPDGPEQFFGPGTRLTVL.

This chain uses TRBV12-3 or TRBV12-4 with TRBJ2-3; TCRdb outputs TRBD1, but without DNA this stays unchecked. The CDR3 is 15 amino acids. The chain's CDR3 is CASSFRDSPRDTQYF.

This sequence joins TRBV6-5 and TRBJ2-1; absent DNA, TCRdb's TRBD2 call cannot be checked. There are 15 residues in the CDR3. The germline V gene encodes CDR1 MNHEY and CDR2 SVGAGI. The CDR3: CASSWGLAGGYEQFF.

The rearrangement uses TRBV5-1 and TRBJ1-1; TCRdb selects TRBD1, and the lack of DNA leaves this call unchecked. Germline V gene sequence: CDR1 SGHRS, CDR2 YFSETQ. The CDR3 runs to 17 residues. The CDR3 sequence is CASSLLGQGRADTEAFF.

The CDR3 region is CASSLDTSGRGSRNNEQFF. This chain joins TRBV7-6 and TRBJ2-1; the TCRdb D gene call, TRBD2, has no DNA to confirm it. The V gene's germline CDR1 is SGHVS and CDR2 FNYEAQ. CDR3 size: 19 residues.

This chain uses TRBV11-2 with TRBJ2-7; the TRBD2 assignment by TCRdb is unverifiable without DNA. Germline CDR1 reads SGHAT; CDR2 reads FQNNGV. The CDR3 sequence is 16 residues long. CDR3 loop: CASSLGGGRGSYEQYF.

This chain joins TRBV19 and TRBJ2-7; the TCRdb D gene call, TRBD2, has no DNA to confirm it. Per germline, CDR1 LNHDA and CDR2 SQIVND (reference sequence). The CDR3 runs 14 residues. The CDR3: CASSIVASGYEQYF.

The V call is TRBV6-1, the J call TRBJ1-1. The CDR3 runs 14 residues. CDR1 is MNHNS, CDR2 SASEGT, per germline. CDR3 in amino acids: CASSDGRANTEAFF.

This chain connects TRBV6-1 to TRBJ2-3; the D gene TCRdb calls, TRBD2, cannot be checked with no DNA. This CDR3 comprises 16 residues. Germline V gene data show CDR1 as MNHNS and CDR2 as SASEGT. CDR3 region: CASRGSVLPSTDTQYF.

The chain joins TRBV4-1 to TRBJ1-5; TCRdb indicates TRBD1, and absent DNA this call remains unverified. Germline CDR1 reads MGHRA; CDR2 reads YSYEKL. The CDR3 length is 16 residues. The CDR3: CASSQDDRQGRQPQHF.

The chain carries TRBV7-6 and TRBJ2-3; TCRdb outputs TRBD1, but without DNA this stays unchecked. This CDR3 contains 13 residues. Germline V gene sequence: CDR1 SGHVS, CDR2 FNYEAQ. The CDR3 protein is CASSRAGADTQYF.

The J gene is TRBJ2-1, the V gene TRBV14. The CDR3 loop spans 12 amino acids. Germline assignment: CDR1 SGHDN and CDR2 FVKESK. The CDR3 loop reads CASSHVIFEQFF.

The chain carries TRBV20-1 and TRBJ2-4. The CDR3 loop spans 15 amino acids. The V gene's germline CDR1 is DFQATT and CDR2 SNEGSKA (reference sequence). The CDR3 is CSARIGVGAKNIQYF.

The genes are TRBV19 and TRBJ2-2; without DNA, the TCRdb call of TRBD1 cannot be checked. CDR3 length: 18 residues. Germline CDR1 reads LNHDA; CDR2 reads SQIVND (reference sequence). The CDR3 is CASSIFFLSGHNTGELFF.

The chain combines TRBV11-2 with TRBJ2-7; TCRdb's D call, TRBD1, is unchecked because there is no DNA. The germline V gene encodes CDR1 SGHAT and CDR2 FQNNGV. This CDR3 has 16 amino acids. The chain's CDR3 is CASSLGPTGQLYEQYF.

The chain carries TRBV10-3 and TRBJ1-1. The CDR3 extends over 16 amino acids. Germline V lookup: CDR1 ENHRY, CDR2 SYGVKD. CDR3 protein: CAISESTLGFGTEAFF.

The genes are TRBV5-1 and TRBJ2-1; TCRdb reports TRBD1, a call that lacks DNA to check it against. The CDR3 runs 17 residues. The germline CDR1 and CDR2 sequences are SGHRS and YFSETQ. This CDR3 is CASSLGQAGPLYNEQFF.

V usage is TRBV20-1 and J usage is TRBJ1-3; the D call from TCRdb, TRBD1, cannot be confirmed without DNA. This CDR3 spans 15 amino acids. Germline lookup yields CDR1 DFQATT and CDR2 SNEGSKA (reference sequence). The CDR3 loop is CSARDSPSFANTIYF.

The rearrangement uses TRBV27 and TRBJ2-7; the TCRdb call, TRBD1, lacks DNA for checking. This CDR3 has 16 amino acids. Germline CDR1 reads MNHEY; CDR2 reads SMNVEV (reference sequence). CDR3 protein: CASSTTPGQGSYEQYF.